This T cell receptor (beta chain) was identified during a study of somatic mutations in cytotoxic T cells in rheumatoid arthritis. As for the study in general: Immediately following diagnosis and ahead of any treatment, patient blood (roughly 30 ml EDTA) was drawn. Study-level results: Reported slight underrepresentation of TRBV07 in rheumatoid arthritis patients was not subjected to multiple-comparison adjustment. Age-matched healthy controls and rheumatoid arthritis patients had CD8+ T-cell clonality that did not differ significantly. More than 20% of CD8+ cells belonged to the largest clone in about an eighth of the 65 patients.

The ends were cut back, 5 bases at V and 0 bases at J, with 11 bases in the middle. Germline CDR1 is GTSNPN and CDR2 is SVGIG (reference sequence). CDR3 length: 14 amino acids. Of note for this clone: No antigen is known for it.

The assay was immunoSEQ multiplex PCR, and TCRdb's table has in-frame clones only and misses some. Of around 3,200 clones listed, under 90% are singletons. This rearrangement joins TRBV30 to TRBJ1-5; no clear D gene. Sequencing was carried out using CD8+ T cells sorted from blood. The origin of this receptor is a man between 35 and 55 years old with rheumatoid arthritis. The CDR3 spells CAWGTENSNQPQHF. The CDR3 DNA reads TGTGCCTGGGGAACAGAGAATAGCAATCAGCCCCAGCATTTT.